This TCR beta chain was captured in a study of blood T cell repertoires in COVID-19. Produced via immunoSEQ multiplex PCR; TCRdb's table is partial and in-frame only. The table shows 350,000 to 500,000 clones, with nearly 90% occurring only once. Cohort assignment relied on participant-reported clinical history. The study recruited exposed participants who had met a COVID-19 case within 2 weeks before entry. V was pared by 2 bases and J by 6 bases, with 11 bases between. The CDR3 is 14 amino acids. The V gene's germline CDR1 is SGDLS and CDR2 YYNGEE. The TCR sequence derives from a woman younger than 30 who had been exposed to COVID-19. Sequences were obtained from PBMCs or T cells enriched from blood (not recorded which). The chain combines TRBV9 with TRBJ1-4, with D tentatively TRBD1 (5 bases). This chain's CDR3 is CASSVTASYEKLFF. The CDR3, as DNA: TGTGCCAGCAGCGTGACAGCGTCGTATGAAAAACTGTTTTTT.